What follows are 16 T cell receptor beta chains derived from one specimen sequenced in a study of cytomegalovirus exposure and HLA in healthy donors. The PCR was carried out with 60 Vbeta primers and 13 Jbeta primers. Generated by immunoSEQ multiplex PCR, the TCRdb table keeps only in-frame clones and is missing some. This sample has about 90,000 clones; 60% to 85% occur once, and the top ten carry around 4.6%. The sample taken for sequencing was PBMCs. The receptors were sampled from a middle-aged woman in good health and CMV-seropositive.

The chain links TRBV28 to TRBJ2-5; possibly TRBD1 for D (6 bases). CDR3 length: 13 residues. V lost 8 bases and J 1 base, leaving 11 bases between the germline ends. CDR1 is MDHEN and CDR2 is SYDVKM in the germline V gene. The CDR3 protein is CASCGGRQETQYF. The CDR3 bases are TGTGCCAGCTGTGGGGGCCGCCAAGAGACCCAGTACTTC.

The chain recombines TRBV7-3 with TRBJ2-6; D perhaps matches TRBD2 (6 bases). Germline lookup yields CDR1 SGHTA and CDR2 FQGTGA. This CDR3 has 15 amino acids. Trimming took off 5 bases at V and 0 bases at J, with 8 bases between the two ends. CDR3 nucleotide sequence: TGTGCCAGCAGCCTCGGGAGCTCTGGGGCCAACGTCCTGACTTTC. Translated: CASSLGSSGANVLTF.

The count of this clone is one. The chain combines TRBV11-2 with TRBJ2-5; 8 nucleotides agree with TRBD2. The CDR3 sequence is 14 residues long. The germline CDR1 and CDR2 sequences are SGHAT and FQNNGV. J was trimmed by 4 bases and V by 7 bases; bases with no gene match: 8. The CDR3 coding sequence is TGTGCCAGCAACTCCGGGACTAGTAGAGAGACCCAGTACTTC. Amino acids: CASNSGTSRETQYF.

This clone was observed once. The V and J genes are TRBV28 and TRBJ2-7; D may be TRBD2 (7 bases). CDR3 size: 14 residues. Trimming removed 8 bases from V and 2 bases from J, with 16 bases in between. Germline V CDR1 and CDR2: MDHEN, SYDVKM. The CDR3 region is CASAGRTAPYEQYF. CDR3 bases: TGTGCCAGCGCCGGGAGGACAGCTCCCTACGAGCAGTACTTC.

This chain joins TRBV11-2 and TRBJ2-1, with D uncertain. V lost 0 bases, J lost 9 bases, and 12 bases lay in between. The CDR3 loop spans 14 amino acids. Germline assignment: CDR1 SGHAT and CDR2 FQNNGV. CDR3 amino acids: CASSLDLPTVEQFF. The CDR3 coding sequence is TGTGCCAGCAGCTTAGATCTCCCTACCGTTGAGCAGTTCTTC.

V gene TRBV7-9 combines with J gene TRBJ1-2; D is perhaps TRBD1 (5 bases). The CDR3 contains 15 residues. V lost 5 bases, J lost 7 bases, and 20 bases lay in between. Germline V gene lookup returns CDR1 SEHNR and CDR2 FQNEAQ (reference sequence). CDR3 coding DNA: TGTGCCAGCAGCGCAGCTCCTGTCAGGGTGGGTGGCTACACCTTC. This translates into CASSAAPVRVGGYTF.

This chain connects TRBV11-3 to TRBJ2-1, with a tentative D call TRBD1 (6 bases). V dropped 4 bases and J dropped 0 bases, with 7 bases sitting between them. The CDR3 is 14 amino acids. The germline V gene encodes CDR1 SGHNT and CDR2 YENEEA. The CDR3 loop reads CASSWTDSYNEQFF. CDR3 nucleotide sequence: TGTGCCAGCAGCTGGACAGACTCCTACAATGAGCAGTTCTTC.

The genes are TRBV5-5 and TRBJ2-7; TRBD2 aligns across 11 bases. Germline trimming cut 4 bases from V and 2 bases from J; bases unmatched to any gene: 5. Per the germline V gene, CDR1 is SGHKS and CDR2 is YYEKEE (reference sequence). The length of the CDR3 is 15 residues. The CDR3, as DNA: TGTGCCAGCAGCCCGGGACTAGCGGAAACCTACGAGCAGTACTTC. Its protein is CASSPGLAETYEQYF.

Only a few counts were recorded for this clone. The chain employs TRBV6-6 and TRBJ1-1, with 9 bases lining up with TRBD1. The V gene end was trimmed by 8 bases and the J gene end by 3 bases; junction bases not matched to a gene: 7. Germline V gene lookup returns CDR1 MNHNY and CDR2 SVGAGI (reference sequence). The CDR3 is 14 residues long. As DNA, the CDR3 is TGTGCCAGCCCGGGACAGGGTCAGTACACTGAAGCTTTCTTT. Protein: CASPGQGQYTEAFF.

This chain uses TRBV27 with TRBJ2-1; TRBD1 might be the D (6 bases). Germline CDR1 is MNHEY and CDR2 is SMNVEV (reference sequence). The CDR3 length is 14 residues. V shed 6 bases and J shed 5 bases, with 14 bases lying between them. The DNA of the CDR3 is TGTGCCAGCAGCGGACAGCCGACTAACAATGAGCAGTTCTTC. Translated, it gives CASSGQPTNNEQFF.

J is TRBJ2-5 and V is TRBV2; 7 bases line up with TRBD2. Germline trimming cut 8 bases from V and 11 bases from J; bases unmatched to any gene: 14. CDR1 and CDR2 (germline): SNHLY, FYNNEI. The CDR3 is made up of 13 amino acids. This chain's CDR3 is CASDLNPAREQYF. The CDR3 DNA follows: TGTGCCAGCGACCTAAACCCCGCGCGGGAGCAGTACTTC.

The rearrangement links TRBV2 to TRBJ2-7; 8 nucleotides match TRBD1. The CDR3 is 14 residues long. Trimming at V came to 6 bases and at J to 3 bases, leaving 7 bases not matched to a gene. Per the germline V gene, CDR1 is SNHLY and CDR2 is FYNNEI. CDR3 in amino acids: CASSPRDRFYEQYF. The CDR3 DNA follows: TGTGCCAGCAGCCCCCGGGACAGGTTCTACGAGCAGTACTTC.

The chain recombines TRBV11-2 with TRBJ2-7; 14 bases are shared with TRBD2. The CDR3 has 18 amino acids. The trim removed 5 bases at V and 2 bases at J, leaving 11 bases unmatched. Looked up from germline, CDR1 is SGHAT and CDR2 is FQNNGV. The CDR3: CASSAPGTSGSGAYEQYF. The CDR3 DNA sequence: TGTGCCAGCAGCGCACCCGGGACTAGCGGGAGCGGGGCCTACGAGCAGTACTTC.

The CDR3 DNA reads TGTGCCAGCAGTTTATTTGATGTACCGAGACAGGGTCTCTACGAGCAGTACTTC. This translates into CASSLFDVPRQGLYEQYF. The chain recombines TRBV28 with TRBJ2-7; 7 bases agree with TRBD1. This CDR3 is 18 amino acids long. The V gene end was trimmed by 1 base and the J gene end by 3 bases; junction bases not matched to a gene: 15. Germline-derived CDR1 and CDR2 are MDHEN and SYDVKM.

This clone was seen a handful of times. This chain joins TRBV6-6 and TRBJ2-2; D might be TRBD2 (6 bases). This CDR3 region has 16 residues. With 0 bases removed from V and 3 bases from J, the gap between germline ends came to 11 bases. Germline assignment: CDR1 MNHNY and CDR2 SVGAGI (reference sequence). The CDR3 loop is CASSYSAGRYTGELFF. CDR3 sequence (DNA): TGTGCCAGCAGTTACTCCGCAGGGAGGTACACCGGGGAGCTGTTTTTT.

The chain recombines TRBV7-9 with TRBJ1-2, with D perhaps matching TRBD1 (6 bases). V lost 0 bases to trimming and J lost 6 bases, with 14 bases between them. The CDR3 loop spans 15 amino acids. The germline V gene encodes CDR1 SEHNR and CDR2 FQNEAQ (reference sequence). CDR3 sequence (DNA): TGTGCCAGCAGCTTAGCGGGGGACACGTACAATGGCTACACCTTC. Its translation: CASSLAGDTYNGYTF.